A single sample gave rise to the 10 T cell receptor beta chains below, sequenced in a study of blood T cells in healthy people across ages. It was with a sample-barcoded 5' primer and a J-beta primer mix that a second PCR of about 6 to 12 cycles was run. TCRdb ran MiXCR on the 5' RACE reads and lists one entry per CDR3 protein. The sample lists about 1,800,000 distinct CDR3 sequences; roughly 30% were seen once. Sequencing input: blood. These receptors all come from a young woman in good health.

The V call is TRBV7-6, the J call TRBJ2-1, with 9 bases aligning to TRBD2. Losses at the gene ends were 0 bases for V and 5 bases for J; bases not matched to a gene: 2. Germline V gene lookup returns CDR1 SGHVS and CDR2 FNYEAQ. The CDR3 covers 15 residues. The CDR3 DNA reads as TGTGCCAGCAGCTTAGCGACTAGCGGAAACAATGAGCAGTTCTTC. It specifies CASSLATSGNNEQFF.

The chain couples TRBV4-2 to TRBJ2-5, with a possible D match to TRBD2 (5 bases). The CDR3 runs 15 residues. Trimming took 3 bases from V and 2 from J, leaving 13 bases between them. The V gene's germline CDR1 is LGHNA and CDR2 YNFKEQ. CDR3 in DNA: TGTGCCAGCAGCCAGACTGGAGGTTGGCAAGAGACCCAGTACTTC. It yields the protein CASSQTGGWQETQYF.

The rearrangement uses TRBV13 and TRBJ2-7; TRBD2 matches at 7 bases. This CDR3 has 13 amino acids. Germline V CDR1 and CDR2: PRHDT, FYEKMQ (reference sequence). After removal of 4 bases from V and 6 bases from J, the junction contained 6 bases not matched to a gene. The CDR3 loop reads CASSSTGGAEQYF. CDR3 nucleotides: TGTGCCAGCAGCTCTACGGGGGGTGCCGAGCAGTACTTC.

This chain connects TRBV27 to TRBJ2-3; no reliable D call. The CDR3 covers 13 residues. Germline V gives CDR1 MNHEY, CDR2 SMNVEV (reference sequence). Trimming pared 6 bases from V and 9 bases from J, leaving 16 bases between. Here the CDR3 reads CASSFQDLSTQYF. In nucleotides, the CDR3 is TGTGCCAGCAGCTTCCAGGACCTCTCGACGCAGTATTTT.

V is TRBV6-5 and J is TRBJ2-3; D tentatively reads TRBD1 or TRBD2 (5 bases each). Germline V lookup: CDR1 MNHEY, CDR2 SVGAGI. The CDR3 is 17 residues long. The V and J ends lost 3 bases and 2 bases respectively, with 18 bases between them. The CDR3 DNA sequence: TGTGCCAGCAGTTATTCCCCCCGGGACCGCATCACAGATACGCAGTATTTT. Translated, it gives CASSYSPRDRITDTQYF.

In its sample, this clonotype was seen a few times. CDR3 DNA: TGTGCCAGCAGTCATCAAGGTCCCCATCAGCCCCAGCATTTT. Encoded protein: CASSHQGPHQPQHF. The chain recombines TRBV27 with TRBJ1-5, with no clear D. Germline V lookup: CDR1 MNHEY, CDR2 SMNVEV (reference sequence). This CDR3 region has 14 residues. V was pared by 5 bases and J by 5 bases, with 13 bases between.

In this sample, this clonotype turned up a few times. V and J are TRBV7-2 and TRBJ2-7; tentatively, D is TRBD1 (5 bases). V dropped 8 bases and J dropped 7 bases, with 18 bases sitting between them. CDR1 and CDR2 (germline): SGHTA, FQGNSA. The CDR3 length is 13 residues. The CDR3 region has the DNA TGTGCCAGCGGCCTTACAGGTCCTACGGAGCAGTACTTC. Protein product: CASGLTGPTEQYF. The full variable domain, in which reference TRBV7-2 and TRBJ2-7 provide the parts outside the CDR3, is GAGVSQSPSNKVTEKGKDVELRCDPISGHTALYWYRQSLGQGLEFLIYFQGNSAPDKSGLPSDRFSAERTGGSVSTLTIQRTQQEDSAVYLCASGLTGPTEQYFGPGTRLTVT.

This clonotype came up a few times. The chain links TRBV6-1 to TRBJ2-3, with a weak D call TRBD2 (6 bases). The CDR3 consists of 15 residues. Germline CDR1 MNHNS, CDR2 SASEGT. V gave up 3 bases and J gave up 3 bases, with 13 bases separating them. In nucleotides, the CDR3 is TGTGCCAGCAGTGAGATGGGGGGTTTAACAGATACGCAGTATTTT. It yields the protein CASSEMGGLTDTQYF.

This clonotype appeared a few times. V usage is TRBV5-1 and J usage is TRBJ1-1, with TRBD1 identical over 11 bases. Trimming cost V 2 bases and J 2 bases; bases outside gene matches: 8. CDR1 and CDR2 from the germline V gene are SGHRS and YFSETQ. The CDR3 consists of 17 residues. The CDR3 here is CASSLPLGTGGNTEAFF. Here the CDR3 DNA reads TGCGCCAGCAGCTTACCCCTGGGGACAGGGGGAAACACTGAAGCTTTCTTT.

This clonotype has a count of ten or more. The chain carries TRBV7-2 and TRBJ2-1; TRBD2 might be the D (6 bases). The CDR3 consists of 13 residues. Germline V gene sequence: CDR1 SGHTA, CDR2 FQGNSA. Deletions cut 7 bases from V and 4 bases from J, with 11 bases between. The CDR3 DNA is TGTGCCAGCACTGCGGGGCCGTACAATGAGCAGTTCTTC. Protein product: CASTAGPYNEQFF. Together with reference TRBV7-2 and TRBJ2-1, the CDR3 gives the full variable domain: GAGVSQSPSNKVTEKGKDVELRCDPISGHTALYWYRQSLGQGLEFLIYFQGNSAPDKSGLPSDRFSAERTGGSVSTLTIQRTQQEDSAVYLCASTAGPYNEQFFGPGTRLTVL.